These T cell receptor beta chains were read from a single sample in a study of cytomegalovirus exposure and HLA in healthy donors. Data came from immunoSEQ multiplex PCR; TCRdb stores just in-frame clones and leaves some out. The table lists 120,000 to 150,000 clones. Sample: PBMCs. These receptors were taken from a man aged 35 to 55 in good health and CMV-seronegative. CDR3s include the opening cysteine and the closing phenylalanine or tryptophan. D genes are given only for firm matches.

D gene	V gene	J gene	CDR3 protein	CDR3 DNA
TRBD2	TRBV6-5	TRBJ2-6	CASSWGGDGGANVLTF	TGTGCCAGCAGTTGGGGAGGGGACGGTGGGGCCAACGTCCTGACTTTC
TRBD1	TRBV4-1	TRBJ1-2	CASSLAGGVNYGYTF	TGCGCCAGCAGCCTCGCAGGGGGAGTTAACTATGGCTACACCTTC
TRBD2	TRBV9	TRBJ2-5	CASSVLAGEETQYF	TGTGCCAGCAGCGTACTAGCGGGGGAAGAGACCCAGTACTTC
TRBD1	TRBV6-5	TRBJ1-1	CASSRDRVSTEAFF	TGTGCCAGCAGCCGGGACAGGGTGAGCACTGAAGCTTTCTTT
.	TRBV7-9	TRBJ2-5	CASSSREDETQYF	TGTGCCAGCAGCTCCAGGGAGGACGAGACCCAGTACTTC
.	TRBV7-2	TRBJ2-2	CASSGAGQTNTGELFF	TGTGCCAGCAGCGGGGCGGGACAGACTAACACCGGGGAGCTGTTTTTT
TRBD1	TRBV28	TRBJ1-1	CASSSGQGNTEAFF	TGTGCCAGCAGTTCTGGACAGGGTAACACTGAAGCTTTCTTT
TRBD1	TRBV4-1	TRBJ1-1	CASSQRQGARTEAFF	TGCGCCAGCAGCCAACGACAGGGGGCGAGGACTGAAGCTTTCTTT
TRBD1	TRBV6-5	TRBJ1-6	CASSDRGGYNSPLHF	TGTGCCAGCAGCGACAGGGGGGGATATAATTCACCCCTCCACTTT
.	TRBV7-6	TRBJ1-1	CASSWEGHTEAFF	TGTGCCAGCAGCTGGGAGGGGCACACTGAAGCTTTCTTT
.	TRBV6-1	TRBJ2-5	CASGPGKETQYF	TGTGCCAGTGGACCCGGGAAAGAGACCCAGTACTTC
TRBD1	TRBV5-1	TRBJ2-3	CASSTRDSGSDTQYF	TGCGCCAGCAGCACTCGGGACAGCGGTTCAGATACGCAGTATTTT
.	TRBV5-1	TRBJ1-6	CASSLKHGTPHSPLHF	TGCGCCAGCAGCTTAAAACACGGGACTCCCCATTCACCCCTCCACTTT
.	TRBV11-2	TRBJ2-2	CASSLAGYDTGELFF	TGTGCCAGCAGCTTAGCCGGGTACGACACCGGGGAGCTGTTTTTT
.	TRBV9	TRBJ1-2	CASSVGAFGYTF	TGTGCCAGCAGCGTAGGGGCTTTTGGCTACACCTTC
.	TRBV7-2	TRBJ1-1	CASSLVGVWSTEAFF	TGTGCCAGCAGCTTAGTAGGCGTATGGAGCACTGAAGCTTTCTTT
TRBD1	TRBV6-5	TRBJ1-4	CASSRQGTEKLFF	TGTGCCAGCAGTCGACAGGGGACTGAAAAACTGTTTTTT